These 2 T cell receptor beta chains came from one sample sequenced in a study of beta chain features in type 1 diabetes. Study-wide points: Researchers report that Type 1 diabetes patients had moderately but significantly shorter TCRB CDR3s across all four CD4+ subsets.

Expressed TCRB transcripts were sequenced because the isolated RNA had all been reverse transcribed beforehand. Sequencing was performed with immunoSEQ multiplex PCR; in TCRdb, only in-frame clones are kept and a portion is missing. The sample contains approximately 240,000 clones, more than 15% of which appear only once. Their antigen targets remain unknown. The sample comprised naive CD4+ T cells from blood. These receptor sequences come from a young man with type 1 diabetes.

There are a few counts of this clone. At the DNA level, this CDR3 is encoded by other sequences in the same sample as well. The CDR3 nucleotides are TGTGCCAGCAGCTTTGGACAGGTGAACACTGAAGCTTTCTTT. Translated, it gives CASSFGQVNTEAFF. This sequence joins TRBV7-9 and TRBJ1-1; 7 bases line up with TRBD1. Germline CDR1 and CDR2: SEHNR and FQNEAQ (reference sequence). The CDR3 runs to 14 residues. Germline trimming cut 3 bases from V and 0 bases from J; bases unmatched to any gene: 1.

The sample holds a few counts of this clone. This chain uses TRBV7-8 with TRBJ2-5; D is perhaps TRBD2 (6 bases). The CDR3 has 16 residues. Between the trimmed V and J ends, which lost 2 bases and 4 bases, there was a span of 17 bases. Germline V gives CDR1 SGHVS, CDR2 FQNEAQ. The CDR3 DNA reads TGTGCCAGCAGCTTACGCGAGGAGGGCGGCGGAGAGACCCAGTACTTC. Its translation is CASSLREEGGGETQYF.